The rows below give T cell receptor beta chains drawn from one sample of a study of human thymus T cells. This table comes from immunoSEQ multiplex PCR, and its TCRdb copy is limited to in-frame clones, with some not included. This table holds 40,000 to 45,000 clones, over 85% found once. Sequenced sample: blood. Receptors were obtained from a boy under two years old with a congenital heart defect but otherwise immunologically healthy. The CDR3 runs from the conserved cysteine through the conserved F or W. Each record gives: CDR3 DNA, CDR3 protein, V gene, D gene, J gene, clone size. The D gene is left open where the match is weak. Expanded clones get a size class; other rows say once, few or many, or leave the size out.

CDR3nt: TGTGCCAGCAGTTTTTGGGGCGGAGCTAACTATGGCTACACCTTC
CDR3aa: CASSFWGGANYGYTF
v_gene: TRBV28
d_gene: .
j_gene: TRBJ1-2
abundance: .

CDR3nt: TGCAGTGCTAGGCCCAAAACTGAAGCTTTCTTT
CDR3aa: CSARPKTEAFF
v_gene: TRBV20-1
d_gene: .
j_gene: TRBJ1-1
abundance: few

CDR3nt: TGTGCCAGCAGCTTAACAGGGACAGGGGTTAATGGCTACACCTTC
CDR3aa: CASSLTGTGVNGYTF
v_gene: TRBV11-2
d_gene: TRBD1
j_gene: TRBJ1-2
abundance: .

CDR3nt: TGTGCCAGCAGTTTAATCAGCGGGGGCACAGATACGCAGTATTTT
CDR3aa: CASSLISGGTDTQYF
v_gene: TRBV27
d_gene: TRBD2
j_gene: TRBJ2-3
abundance: .

CDR3nt: TGTGCCATCAGTTCCCGGACTAGCGGGGGGCCGGGAGAGCAGTACTTC
CDR3aa: CAISSRTSGGPGEQYF
v_gene: TRBV10-3
d_gene: TRBD2
j_gene: TRBJ2-7
abundance: .

CDR3nt: TGTGCCAGCAGCCAAGAGGCAAACGCTAACTATGGCTACACCTTC
CDR3aa: CASSQEANANYGYTF
v_gene: TRBV4-2
d_gene: .
j_gene: TRBJ1-2
abundance: .

CDR3nt: TGTGCCAGCAGGGACTTTTCTAATTCACCCCTCCACTTT
CDR3aa: CASRDFSNSPLHF
v_gene: TRBV6-6
d_gene: .
j_gene: TRBJ1-6
abundance: .

CDR3nt: TGTGCCAGCAGCGCGGGCGGAAACACCATATATTTT
CDR3aa: CASSAGGNTIYF
v_gene: TRBV7-9
d_gene: .
j_gene: TRBJ1-3
abundance: once

CDR3nt: TGTGCCAGCAGTTTCAATAGGTGGGGCAGCTCCTACGAGCAGTACTTC
CDR3aa: CASSFNRWGSSYEQYF
v_gene: TRBV27
d_gene: .
j_gene: TRBJ2-7
abundance: .

CDR3nt: TGTGCCAGCAGCGTGGACAGGGGGCGCAATGAGCAGTTCTTC
CDR3aa: CASSVDRGRNEQFF
v_gene: TRBV7-8
d_gene: TRBD1
j_gene: TRBJ2-1
abundance: .

CDR3nt: TGTGCCAGCAGCGTAGCCCTAAGCACAGATACGCAGTATTTT
CDR3aa: CASSVALSTDTQYF
v_gene: TRBV9
d_gene: .
j_gene: TRBJ2-3
abundance: once

CDR3nt: TGTGCCAGTAGTATTGGGCGGGGGGGCCGCGGTGAGCAGTTCTTC
CDR3aa: CASSIGRGGRGEQFF
v_gene: TRBV19
d_gene: TRBD2
j_gene: TRBJ2-1
abundance: .

CDR3nt: TGTGCCAGCAGCCAAGATATCCTAGCGGGGGTTACGCAGTATTTT
CDR3aa: CASSQDILAGVTQYF
v_gene: TRBV4-2
d_gene: TRBD2
j_gene: TRBJ2-3
abundance: .

CDR3nt: TGCGCCGGGGCGGGGGGGCTAGGAGATACGCAGTATTTT
CDR3aa: CAGAGGLGDTQYF
v_gene: TRBV5-1
d_gene: TRBD2
j_gene: TRBJ2-3
abundance: once

CDR3nt: TGTGCCAGCAGCGTAGCTGGGCCTACGAACACCGGGGAGCTGTTTTTT
CDR3aa: CASSVAGPTNTGELFF
v_gene: TRBV9
d_gene: .
j_gene: TRBJ2-2
abundance: .

CDR3nt: TGTGCCAGCAGCCGGCGGGACAGCCCCTACGAGCAGTACTTC
CDR3aa: CASSRRDSPYEQYF
v_gene: TRBV11-3
d_gene: .
j_gene: TRBJ2-7
abundance: .

CDR3nt: TGTGCCAGTACTCGACTAGCGGGGGGGTCCACAGATACGCAGTATTTT
CDR3aa: CASTRLAGGSTDTQYF
v_gene: TRBV19
d_gene: TRBD2
j_gene: TRBJ2-3
abundance: .

CDR3nt: TGCGCCAGCAGCCAAGGACTCCATGTGACAGATACGCAGTATTTT
CDR3aa: CASSQGLHVTDTQYF
v_gene: TRBV4-3
d_gene: .
j_gene: TRBJ2-3
abundance: .

CDR3nt: TGTGCCAGCAGCTCCCCCGGGAGGAGCGGGGGGGCCGGGGAGCTGTTTTTT
CDR3aa: CASSSPGRSGGAGELFF
v_gene: TRBV11-2
d_gene: TRBD2
j_gene: TRBJ2-2
abundance: .

CDR3nt: TGTGCCATCAGGGGGCGGGATGAAAAACTGTTTTTT
CDR3aa: CAIRGRDEKLFF
v_gene: TRBV10-3
d_gene: .
j_gene: TRBJ1-4
abundance: .

CDR3nt: TGTGCCAGCAGTTTAGCGGCGGGGGGGAGGAATGAGCAGTTCTTC
CDR3aa: CASSLAAGGRNEQFF
v_gene: TRBV27
d_gene: TRBD2
j_gene: TRBJ2-1
abundance: .